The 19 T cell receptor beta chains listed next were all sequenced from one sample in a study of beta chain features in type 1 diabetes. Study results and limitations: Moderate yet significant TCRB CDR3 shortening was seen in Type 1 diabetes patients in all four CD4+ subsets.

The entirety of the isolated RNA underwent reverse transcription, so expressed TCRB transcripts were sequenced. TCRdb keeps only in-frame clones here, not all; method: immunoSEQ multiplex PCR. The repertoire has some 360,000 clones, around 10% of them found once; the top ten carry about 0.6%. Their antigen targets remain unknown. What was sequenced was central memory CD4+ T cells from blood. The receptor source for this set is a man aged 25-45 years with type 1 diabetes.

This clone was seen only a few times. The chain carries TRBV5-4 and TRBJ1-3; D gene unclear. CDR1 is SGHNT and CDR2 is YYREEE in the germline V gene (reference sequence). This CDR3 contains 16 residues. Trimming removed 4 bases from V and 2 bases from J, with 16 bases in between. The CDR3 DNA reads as TGTGCCAGCAGCCCACAGATGGGCGGGGCTGGAAACACCATATATTTT. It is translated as CASSPQMGGAGNTIYF.

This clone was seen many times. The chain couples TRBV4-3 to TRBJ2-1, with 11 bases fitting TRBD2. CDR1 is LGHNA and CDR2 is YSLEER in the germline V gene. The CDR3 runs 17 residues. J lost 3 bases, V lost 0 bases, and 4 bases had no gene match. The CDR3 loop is CASSQDSGRALYNEQFF. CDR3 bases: TGCGCCAGCAGCCAAGATAGCGGGAGGGCCCTCTACAATGAGCAGTTCTTC.

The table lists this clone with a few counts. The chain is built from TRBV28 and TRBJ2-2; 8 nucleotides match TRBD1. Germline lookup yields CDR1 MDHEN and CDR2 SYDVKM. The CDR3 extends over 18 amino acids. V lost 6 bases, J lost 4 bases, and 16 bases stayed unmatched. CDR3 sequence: CASRVRSGARGPTGELFF. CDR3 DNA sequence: TGTGCCAGCAGAGTCAGGTCGGGCGCCAGGGGGCCCACCGGGGAGCTGTTTTTT.

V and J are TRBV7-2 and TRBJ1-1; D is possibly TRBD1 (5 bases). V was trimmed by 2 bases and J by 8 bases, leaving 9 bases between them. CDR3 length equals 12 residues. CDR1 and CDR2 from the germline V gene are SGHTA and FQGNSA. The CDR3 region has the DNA TGTGCCAGCAGCTTATACGGGGGGGAAGCTTTCTTT. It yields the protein CASSLYGGEAFF.

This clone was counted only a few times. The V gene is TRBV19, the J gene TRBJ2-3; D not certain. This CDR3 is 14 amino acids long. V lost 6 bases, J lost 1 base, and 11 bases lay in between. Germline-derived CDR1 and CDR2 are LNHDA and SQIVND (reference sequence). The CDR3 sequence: CASRSESGTDTQYF. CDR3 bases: TGTGCCAGTAGATCGGAGAGCGGCACAGATACGCAGTATTTT.

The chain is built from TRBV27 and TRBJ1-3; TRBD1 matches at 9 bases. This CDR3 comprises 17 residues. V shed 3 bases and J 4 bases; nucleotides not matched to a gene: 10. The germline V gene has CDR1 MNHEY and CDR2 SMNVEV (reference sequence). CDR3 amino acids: CASSLRGTGMGGNTIYF. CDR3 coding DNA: TGTGCCAGCAGTTTGCGGGGGACAGGGATGGGCGGAAACACCATATATTTT.

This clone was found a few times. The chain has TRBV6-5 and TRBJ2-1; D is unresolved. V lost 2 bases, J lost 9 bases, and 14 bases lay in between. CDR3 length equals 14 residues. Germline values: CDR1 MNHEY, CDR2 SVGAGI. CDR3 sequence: CASSYHTTLGEQFF. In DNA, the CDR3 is TGTGCCAGCAGTTACCACACTACCCTGGGTGAGCAGTTCTTC.

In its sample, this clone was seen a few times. The CDR3 sequence is CASSLTGYNEQFF. The CDR3 bases are TGTGCCAGCTCACTAACCGGGTACAATGAGCAGTTCTTC. This chain links TRBV18 with TRBJ2-1; no reliable D call. Germline CDR1 KGHSH, CDR2 LQKENI. This CDR3 contains 13 residues. Trimming took off 4 bases at V and 4 bases at J, with 8 bases between the two ends.

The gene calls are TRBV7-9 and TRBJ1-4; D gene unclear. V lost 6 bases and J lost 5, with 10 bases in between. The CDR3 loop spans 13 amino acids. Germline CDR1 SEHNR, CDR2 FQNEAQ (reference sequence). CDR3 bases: TGTGCCAGCAGGTTGACTGCAAATGAAAAACTGTTTTTT. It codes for CASRLTANEKLFF.

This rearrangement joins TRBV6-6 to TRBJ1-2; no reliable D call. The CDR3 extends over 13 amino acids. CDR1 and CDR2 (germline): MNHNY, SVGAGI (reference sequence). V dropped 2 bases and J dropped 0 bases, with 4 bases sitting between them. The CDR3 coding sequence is TGTGCCAGCAGTTACGGGGCTAACTATGGCTACACCTTC. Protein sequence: CASSYGANYGYTF.

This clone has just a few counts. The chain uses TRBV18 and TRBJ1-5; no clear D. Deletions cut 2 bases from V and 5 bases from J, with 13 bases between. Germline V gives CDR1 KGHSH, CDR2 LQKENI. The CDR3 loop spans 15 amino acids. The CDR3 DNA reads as TGTGCCAGCTCACCAGTGGCAGTCGGGGATCAGCCCCAGCATTTT. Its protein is CASSPVAVGDQPQHF.

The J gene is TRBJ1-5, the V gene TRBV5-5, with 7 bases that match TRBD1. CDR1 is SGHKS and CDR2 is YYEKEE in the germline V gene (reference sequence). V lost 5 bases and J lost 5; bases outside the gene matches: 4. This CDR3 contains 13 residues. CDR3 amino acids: CASRGTDHQPQHF. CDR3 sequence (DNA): TGTGCCAGCAGGGGGACAGACCATCAGCCCCAGCATTTT. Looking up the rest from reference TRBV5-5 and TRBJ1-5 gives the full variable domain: DAGVTQSPTHLIKTRGQQVTLRCSPISGHKSVSWYQQVLGQGPQFIFQYYEKEERGRGNFPDRFSARQFPNYSSELNVNALLLGDSALYLCASRGTDHQPQHFGDGTRLSIL.

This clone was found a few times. The CDR3 loop reads CAWGNSGANVLTF. The CDR3 region has the DNA TGTGCCTGGGGGAACTCTGGGGCCAACGTCCTGACTTTC. The chain couples TRBV30 to TRBJ2-6; D is uncertain. Trimming shortened V by 5 bases and J by 0 bases, and 5 bases separated the two germline ends. Germline V gene data show CDR1 as GTSNPN and CDR2 as SVGIG (reference sequence). This CDR3 is built from 13 residues.

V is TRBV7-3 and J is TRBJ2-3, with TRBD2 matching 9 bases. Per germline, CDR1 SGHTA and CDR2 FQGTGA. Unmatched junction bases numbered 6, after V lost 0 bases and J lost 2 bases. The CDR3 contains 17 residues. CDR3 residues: CASSLTVTSGNTDTQYF. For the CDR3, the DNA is TGTGCCAGCAGCTTAACAGTGACTAGCGGAAACACAGATACGCAGTATTTT.

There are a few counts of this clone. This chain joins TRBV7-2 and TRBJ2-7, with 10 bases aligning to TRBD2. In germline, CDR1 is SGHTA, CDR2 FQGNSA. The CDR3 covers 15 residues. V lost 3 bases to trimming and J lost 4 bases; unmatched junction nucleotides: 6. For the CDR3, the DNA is TGTGCCAGCAGCTTCGGGGCTAGCGGGAGTTACGAGCAGTACTTC. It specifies CASSFGASGSYEQYF.

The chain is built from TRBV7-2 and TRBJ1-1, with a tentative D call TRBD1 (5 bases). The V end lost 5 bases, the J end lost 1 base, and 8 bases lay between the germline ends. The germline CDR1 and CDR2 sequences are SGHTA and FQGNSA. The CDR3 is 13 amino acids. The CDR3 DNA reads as TGTGCCAGCAGCGCAGACAGGAACACTGAAGCTTTCTTT. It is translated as CASSADRNTEAFF. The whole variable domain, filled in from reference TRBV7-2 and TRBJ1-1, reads GAGVSQSPSNKVTEKGKDVELRCDPISGHTALYWYRQSLGQGLEFLIYFQGNSAPDKSGLPSDRFSAERTGGSVSTLTIQRTQQEDSAVYLCASSADRNTEAFFGQGTRLTVV.

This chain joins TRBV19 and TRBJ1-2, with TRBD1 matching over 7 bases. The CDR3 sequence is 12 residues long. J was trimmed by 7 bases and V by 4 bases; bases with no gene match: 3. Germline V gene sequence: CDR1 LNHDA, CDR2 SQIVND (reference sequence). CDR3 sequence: CASSRGQIGYTF. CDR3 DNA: TGTGCCAGTAGTAGGGGACAGATTGGCTACACCTTC.

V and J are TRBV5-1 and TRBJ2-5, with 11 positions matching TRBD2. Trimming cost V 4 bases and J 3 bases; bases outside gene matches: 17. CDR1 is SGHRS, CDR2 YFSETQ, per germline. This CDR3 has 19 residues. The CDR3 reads CASSPPRVAGGPREETQYF. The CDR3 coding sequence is TGCGCCAGCAGCCCGCCCCGGGTAGCGGGAGGGCCGCGGGAAGAGACCCAGTACTTC.

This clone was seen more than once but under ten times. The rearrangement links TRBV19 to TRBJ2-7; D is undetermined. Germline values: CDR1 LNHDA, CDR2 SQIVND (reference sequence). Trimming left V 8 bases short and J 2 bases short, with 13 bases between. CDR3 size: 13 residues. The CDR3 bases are TGTGCCAGTGGCCGGATAGGGACCTACGAGCAGTACTTC. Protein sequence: CASGRIGTYEQYF. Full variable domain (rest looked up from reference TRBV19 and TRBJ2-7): DGGITQSPKYLFRKEGQNVTLSCEQNLNHDAMYWYRQDPGQGLRLIYYSQIVNDFQKGDIAEGYSVSREKKESFPLTVTSAQKNPTAFYLCASGRIGTYEQYFGPGTRLTVT.